The 26 T cell receptor beta chains presented below share a single source sample, sequenced in a study of cytomegalovirus exposure and HLA in healthy donors. The PCR was carried out with 60 Vbeta primers and 13 Jbeta primers. Assay: immunoSEQ multiplex PCR; the TCRdb copy retains only in-frame clones and omits some. This table has about 120,000 clones, roughly 9% appearing once. Sequenced input: PBMCs. The receptors were sampled from a woman aged 40 to 50 in good health and CMV-seropositive.

This chain joins TRBV11-1 and TRBJ2-7; TRBD1 aligns across 9 bases. This CDR3 has 19 amino acids. Trimming took 1 base from V and 3 from J; bases not matched to a gene: 16. CDR1 and CDR2 (germline): SGHAT, FQDESV (reference sequence). DNA for the CDR3: TGTGCCAGCAGCTTAGTAGGGACAGGGAGGTTCTCATCGGACTACGAGCAGTACTTC. It is translated as CASSLVGTGRFSSDYEQYF. Using reference TRBV11-1 and TRBJ2-7 for the parts outside the CDR3, the full variable domain is EAEVAQSPRYKITEKSQAVAFWCDPISGHATLYWYRQILGQGPELLVQFQDESVVDDSQLPKDRFSAERLKGVDSTLKIQPAELGDSAMYLCASSLVGTGRFSSDYEQYFGPGTRLTVT.

V usage is TRBV2 and J usage is TRBJ2-7; 7 bases agree with TRBD2. The CDR3 contains 14 residues. CDR1 is SNHLY and CDR2 is FYNNEI in the germline V gene. The junction had 13 bases not matched to a gene; V was cut back by 8 bases and J by 6 bases. The CDR3 bases are TGTGCCAGCCAGAGTTCGGGAGGAGGAGGCGAGCAGTACTTC. Protein: CASQSSGGGGEQYF.

This chain connects TRBV29-1 to TRBJ2-3, with 12 bases lining up with TRBD2. The CDR3 contains 11 residues. Germline V gene lookup returns CDR1 SQVTM and CDR2 ANQGSEA. Trimming cost V 4 bases and J 14 bases; bases outside gene matches: 4. CDR3 DNA: TGCAGCGTTGGACTAGCGGGGGAGAGGTATTTT. Translating it yields CSVGLAGERYF.

This clone was detected many times. This chain links TRBV4-2 with TRBJ2-5, with D possibly matching TRBD1 (6 bases). CDR1 is LGHNA, CDR2 YNFKEQ, per germline. The CDR3 runs to 15 residues. The ends were cut back, 4 bases at V and 4 bases at J, with 16 bases in the middle. CDR3 sequence (DNA): TGTGCCAGCAGCCCAAGTGCAGGGGCAGGAGAGACCCAGTACTTC. As protein: CASSPSAGAGETQYF.

The chain has TRBV7-9 and TRBJ2-7, with 7 bases lining up with TRBD1. Germline values: CDR1 SEHNR, CDR2 FQNEAQ (reference sequence). The trim removed 8 bases at V and 5 bases at J, leaving 15 bases unmatched. The CDR3 consists of 15 residues. CDR3 protein: CASGSKEQGSHEQYF. CDR3 DNA sequence: TGTGCCAGCGGCTCCAAGGAACAGGGGTCCCACGAGCAGTACTTC.

The J gene is TRBJ2-7, the V gene TRBV5-1; TRBD1 aligns across 9 bases. The CDR3 extends over 16 amino acids. Germline values: CDR1 SGHRS, CDR2 YFSETQ. V shed 4 bases, J shed 3 bases, and the junction held 11 bases outside the gene matches. CDR3 sequence (DNA): TGCGCCAGCAGCCCTGCCGGGACAGGGAAGGGCTACGAGCAGTACTTC. This gives the protein CASSPAGTGKGYEQYF.

V and J are TRBV27 and TRBJ2-1; the D gene is possibly TRBD1 (5 bases). Trimming took 5 bases from V and 4 from J, leaving 18 bases between them. Germline V gene sequence: CDR1 MNHEY, CDR2 SMNVEV (reference sequence). The CDR3 length is 16 residues. CDR3 in amino acids: CASSTRRAGKYNEQFF. As DNA, the CDR3 is TGTGCCAGCAGTACCCGCCGGGCAGGGAAATACAATGAGCAGTTCTTC.

There are a few counts of this clone. The rearrangement links TRBV6-5 to TRBJ2-2; TRBD2 aligns across 8 bases. V shed 6 bases and J 3 bases; nucleotides not matched to a gene: 6. The CDR3 sequence is 15 residues long. Germline lookup yields CDR1 MNHEY and CDR2 SVGAGI. CDR3 amino acids: CASRVGGADTGELFF. CDR3 DNA: TGTGCCAGCAGGGTCGGGGGGGCGGACACCGGGGAGCTGTTTTTT.

This clone was found a few times. The rearrangement joins TRBV9 to TRBJ2-2, with 7 bases that match TRBD2. The trim removed 0 bases at V and 2 bases at J, leaving 4 bases unmatched. This CDR3 is built from 16 residues. Germline assignment: CDR1 SGDLS and CDR2 YYNGEE. The DNA for the CDR3 is TGTGCCAGCAGCGTAGCAGCGGGGCCCAACACCGGGGAGCTGTTTTTT. This gives the protein CASSVAAGPNTGELFF.

This rearrangement joins TRBV5-1 to TRBJ1-1; a weak D match, TRBD1 (6 bases). CDR1 and CDR2 from the germline V gene are SGHRS and YFSETQ. Trimming took 3 bases from V and 4 from J, leaving 13 bases between them. This CDR3 is 14 amino acids long. CDR3 in amino acids: CASSSTGQFTEAFF. The CDR3 bases are TGCGCCAGCAGCTCCACTGGACAGTTCACTGAAGCTTTCTTT.

This clone was observed a handful of times. The rearrangement joins TRBV5-4 to TRBJ2-1; D not certain. The germline gives CDR1 SGHNT, CDR2 YYREEE (reference sequence). V was pared by 4 bases and J by 4 bases, with 9 bases between. CDR3 size: 13 residues. CDR3 coding DNA: TGTGCCAGCAGCGCGCGCGGATACAATGAGCAGTTCTTC. Encoded protein: CASSARGYNEQFF.

This clone was seen a few times. This chain uses TRBV18 with TRBJ1-1; a weak D match, TRBD1 (5 bases). V lost 6 bases and J 4 bases, leaving 21 bases between the germline ends. The germline CDR1 and CDR2 sequences are KGHSH and LQKENI. The CDR3 is 16 residues long. In DNA form, the CDR3 reads TGTGCCAGCTCGCCTTACAGGAACCCCCTAGGCACTGAAGCTTTCTTT. This translates into CASSPYRNPLGTEAFF.

The chain links TRBV4-2 to TRBJ2-2; 7 bases are shared with TRBD1. The V gene's germline CDR1 is LGHNA and CDR2 YNFKEQ. The CDR3 contains 17 residues. The J segment lost 2 bases and the V segment lost 3 bases, leaving 9 bases of the junction unmatched. The CDR3 bases are TGTGCCAGCAGCCATCCTAAGGGGACAGCTAACACCGGGGAGCTGTTTTTT. This codes for CASSHPKGTANTGELFF.

The chain joins TRBV5-8 to TRBJ1-2; D not resolved. CDR3 length: 14 residues. Germline CDR1 SGHTS, CDR2 YDEGEE. V lost 4 bases and J 6 bases, leaving 16 bases between the germline ends. The CDR3 loop is CASSHFRREDGYTF. The CDR3 DNA sequence: TGTGCCAGCAGCCATTTTCGACGTGAGGATGGCTACACCTTC.

The table lists this clone with a few counts. The chain has TRBV6-5 and TRBJ1-6, with a possible D match to TRBD1 (5 bases). The CDR3 consists of 15 residues. V was clipped by 0 bases and J by 8 bases, with 11 bases between them. Germline V gene lookup returns CDR1 MNHEY and CDR2 SVGAGI. CDR3 region: CASSYSKRGDSPLHF. The CDR3 DNA sequence: TGTGCCAGCAGTTACTCGAAAAGGGGCGATTCACCCCTCCACTTT.

The chain is built from TRBV2 and TRBJ2-5; possibly TRBD1 for D (5 bases). The germline gives CDR1 SNHLY, CDR2 FYNNEI. V lost 7 bases to trimming and J lost 3 bases, with 21 bases between them. This CDR3 is 16 amino acids long. CDR3 protein: CASTTPLRHRKETQYF. In DNA, the CDR3 is TGTGCCAGCACCACCCCTTTGAGACACAGGAAAGAGACCCAGTACTTC. Full variable domain (outside the CDR3, taken from reference TRBV2 and TRBJ2-5): EPEVTQTPSHQVTQMGQEVILRCVPISNHLYFYWYRQILGQKVEFLVSFYNNEISEKSEIFDDQFSVERPDGSNFTLKIRSTKLEDSAMYFCASTTPLRHRKETQYFGPGTRLLVL.

This clone occurred a few times. V gene TRBV7-2 combines with J gene TRBJ2-5; D is perhaps TRBD1 (5 bases). This CDR3 is built from 15 residues. CDR1 SGHTA and CDR2 FQGNSA come from the germline V gene. V lost 2 bases and J lost 1, with 11 bases in between. This CDR3 is CASSLRGRSQETQYF. In DNA, the CDR3 is TGTGCCAGCAGCTTAAGGGGTAGGAGCCAAGAGACCCAGTACTTC.

The sample holds a few counts of this clone. V gene TRBV6-4 combines with J gene TRBJ1-2; 8 bases line up with TRBD1. V dropped 5 bases and J dropped 6; count of bases not matched to a gene: 11. Germline-derived CDR1 and CDR2 are MRHNA and SNTAGT. CDR3 length: 15 residues. The CDR3: CASSIQTGVINGYTF. In DNA, the CDR3 is TGTGCCAGCAGTATTCAGACAGGGGTCATCAATGGCTACACCTTC.

This clone was detected a few times. J is TRBJ2-5 and V is TRBV5-1; 10 nucleotides align to TRBD1. Germline values: CDR1 SGHRS, CDR2 YFSETQ. The CDR3 has 16 amino acids. The J segment lost 2 bases and the V segment lost 3 bases, leaving 7 bases of the junction unmatched. CDR3 amino acids: CASSYQTGGLQETQYF. The CDR3 DNA is TGCGCCAGCAGCTACCAGACAGGGGGCCTACAAGAGACCCAGTACTTC.

This clone has a handful of counts. The CDR3 sequence is CASRGHNYGYTF. CDR3 coding DNA: TGTGCCAGCAGGGGACATAACTATGGCTACACCTTC. This chain connects TRBV6-6 to TRBJ1-2, with D possibly TRBD1 on 6 matching bases. The CDR3 is 12 residues long. Germline CDR1 reads MNHNY; CDR2 reads SVGAGI (reference sequence). Deletions cut 6 bases from V and 1 base from J, with 6 bases between.

This clone was seen a handful of times. The J gene is TRBJ2-1, the V gene TRBV6-5, with 7 bases lining up with TRBD2. The germline CDR1 and CDR2 sequences are MNHEY and SVGAGI. V shed 4 bases, J shed 9 bases, and the junction held 12 bases outside the gene matches. This CDR3 spans 15 amino acids. Here the CDR3 DNA reads TGTGCCAGCAGTTCCCCCTCCAGGGAGGGCGTTGAGCAGTTCTTC. This gives the protein CASSSPSREGVEQFF.

The V and J genes are TRBV4-1 and TRBJ1-1, with 9 positions matching TRBD1. Germline V lookup: CDR1 MGHRA, CDR2 YSYEKL. The CDR3 covers 15 residues. V trimming: 2 bases; J trimming: 4 bases; junction bases outside the gene matches: 5. CDR3 nucleotides: TGCGCCAGCAGCCAACGGGACAGGGCTGTCACTGAAGCTTTCTTT. It codes for CASSQRDRAVTEAFF.

V is TRBV18 and J is TRBJ2-1; D might be TRBD1 (8 bases). V lost 5 bases and J lost 8, with 19 bases in between. The CDR3 sequence is 15 residues long. Germline lookup yields CDR1 KGHSH and CDR2 LQKENI. CDR3 DNA sequence: TGTGCCAGCTCAGCCGGACAGGGAGGGTTGGATGAGCAGTTCTTC. It codes for CASSAGQGGLDEQFF.

This clone was seen a few times. The chain combines TRBV30 with TRBJ1-6; 9 positions match TRBD1. Germline V gives CDR1 GTSNPN, CDR2 SVGIG (reference sequence). CDR3 length equals 13 residues. The V and J ends lost 3 bases and 6 bases, in that order; junction bases with no gene match: 0. CDR3 coding DNA: TGTGCCTGGAGGACAGGGGGTAATTCACCCCTCCACTTT. It is translated as CAWRTGGNSPLHF.

This chain links TRBV6-4 with TRBJ1-1; TRBD1 might be the D (6 bases). The CDR3 is 11 amino acids. Trimming left V 10 bases short and J 4 bases short, with 10 bases between. CDR1 and CDR2 (germline): MRHNA, SNTAGT. DNA for the CDR3: TGTGCCATCAGGGGAGGCACTGAAGCTTTCTTT. This gives the protein CAIRGGTEAFF.

V gene TRBV29-1 combines with J gene TRBJ1-1; 7 bases are a match to TRBD1. This CDR3 contains 14 residues. Losses at the gene ends were 4 bases for V and 2 bases for J; bases not matched to a gene: 7. Germline V CDR1 and CDR2: SQVTM, ANQGSEA. The chain's CDR3 is CSVAGGRGNTEAFF. CDR3 nucleotides: TGCAGCGTTGCAGGGGGGAGAGGAAACACTGAAGCTTTCTTT.